This passage covers 27 T cell receptor beta chains from one sample sequenced in a study of cytomegalovirus exposure and HLA in healthy donors. A multiplex PCR was run with 60 Vbeta primers and 13 Jbeta primers. Using immunoSEQ multiplex PCR, the repertoire was profiled, and TCRdb retains in-frame clones only, with some absent. The sample consists of some 110,000 clones, 70% to 85% of them appearing once. The specimen sequenced was PBMCs. The receptor set was obtained from a woman under 30 in good health and CMV-seropositive.

The rearrangement joins TRBV30 to TRBJ1-1; D not certain. This CDR3 spans 10 amino acids. V shed 8 bases and J shed 10 bases, with 14 bases lying between them. In germline, CDR1 is GTSNPN, CDR2 SVGIG (reference sequence). This CDR3 is CAGGGIVAFF. Here the CDR3 DNA reads TGTGCCGGCGGAGGGATTGTAGCTTTCTTT.

The V and J genes are TRBV15 and TRBJ1-3; tentative D call: TRBD1 (6 bases). Germline V gene sequence: CDR1 LNHNV, CDR2 YYDKDF (reference sequence). The V end lost 3 bases, the J end lost 6 bases, and 9 bases lay between the germline ends. The CDR3 runs 13 residues. Written as DNA, the CDR3 is TGTGCCACCAGCAGGACAGGTGTAAACACCATATATTTT. Translated: CATSRTGVNTIYF.

J is TRBJ2-7 and V is TRBV27; D is unclear. The CDR3 spans 14 residues. Germline loops: CDR1 MNHEY, CDR2 SMNVEV (reference sequence). Between the trimmed V and J ends, which lost 5 bases and 0 bases, there was a span of 11 bases. CDR3 residues: CASSPGFSSYEQYF. CDR3 DNA: TGTGCCAGCAGTCCAGGCTTTAGCTCCTACGAGCAGTACTTC.

The CDR3 is CASDREGMNTEAFF. CDR3 nucleotide sequence: TGTGCCAGCGACAGGGAAGGCATGAACACTGAAGCTTTCTTT. The chain carries TRBV2 and TRBJ1-1, with 7 bases aligning to TRBD1. CDR1 is SNHLY, CDR2 FYNNEI, per germline. This CDR3 contains 14 residues. J lost 0 bases, V lost 8 bases, and 6 bases had no gene match.

This clone appeared many times. V and J are TRBV5-1 and TRBJ1-3; weak D call: TRBD1 (5 bases). Trimming removed 5 bases at V and 8 bases at J, with 17 bases between. The CDR3 totals 14 residues. Germline lookup yields CDR1 SGHRS and CDR2 YFSETQ. The CDR3 loop reads CASRYRPESDTIYF. CDR3 sequence (DNA): TGCGCCAGCAGGTACAGGCCGGAGTCGGACACCATATATTTT.

The CDR3 DNA is TGTGCCAGTATGGGGCAGATACCGTGGGAGCAGTACTTC. Encoded protein: CASMGQIPWEQYF. The rearrangement links TRBV19 to TRBJ2-7; D possibly corresponds to TRBD1 (5 bases). The CDR3 spans 13 residues. The germline gives CDR1 LNHDA, CDR2 SQIVND (reference sequence). The V end lost 7 bases, the J end lost 7 bases, and 17 bases lay between the germline ends.

V and J are TRBV27 and TRBJ1-1; no definite D call. Trimming took off 4 bases at V and 0 bases at J, with 9 bases between the two ends. Germline values: CDR1 MNHEY, CDR2 SMNVEV (reference sequence). The CDR3 spans 14 residues. In DNA form, the CDR3 reads TGTGCCAGCAGTTCACAGAACATGAACACTGAAGCTTTCTTT. Translating gives CASSSQNMNTEAFF.

This chain joins TRBV13 and TRBJ2-1; possibly TRBD2 for D (6 bases). The CDR3 is made up of 15 amino acids. Trimming removed 5 bases from V and 5 bases from J, with 16 bases in between. Looked up from germline, CDR1 is PRHDT and CDR2 is FYEKMQ (reference sequence). The CDR3 spells CASSLRLVGNNEQFF. The CDR3 region has the DNA TGTGCCAGCAGCCTAAGACTAGTAGGGAACAATGAGCAGTTCTTC.

This chain uses TRBV27 with TRBJ2-1; a possible D gene is TRBD1 (6 bases). V lost 3 bases and J 4 bases, leaving 16 bases between the germline ends. Germline V gives CDR1 MNHEY, CDR2 SMNVEV (reference sequence). The CDR3 runs 16 residues. The DNA of the CDR3 is TGTGCCAGCAGTTTGAGTTGGGGTCAGGGGTACAATGAGCAGTTCTTC. Translated: CASSLSWGQGYNEQFF.

The rearrangement uses TRBV5-1 and TRBJ2-3; TRBD1 agrees at 7 bases. This CDR3 contains 15 residues. Germline V gene lookup returns CDR1 SGHRS and CDR2 YFSETQ. The J segment lost 5 bases and the V segment lost 1 base, leaving 7 bases of the junction unmatched. CDR3 residues: CASSLSTTGRDTQYF. CDR3 bases: TGCGCCAGCAGCTTGTCGACGACAGGGAGAGATACGCAGTATTTT. The whole variable domain, remainder taken from reference TRBV5-1 and TRBJ2-3, is KAGVTQTPRYLIKTRGQQVTLSCSPISGHRSVSWYQQTPGQGLQFLFEYFSETQRNKGNFPGRFSGRQFSNSRSEMNVSTLELGDSALYLCASSLSTTGRDTQYFGPGTRLTVL.

The chain recombines TRBV19 with TRBJ1-4, with 7 bases fitting TRBD1. Per the germline V gene, CDR1 is LNHDA and CDR2 is SQIVND (reference sequence). Trimming removed 6 bases from V and 3 bases from J; junction bases left unmatched: 4. The CDR3 spans 14 residues. This chain's CDR3 is CASRRQGSNEKLFF. The CDR3 DNA is TGTGCCAGTAGACGACAGGGTTCTAATGAAAAACTGTTTTTT.

This clone was seen only a few times. This chain links TRBV5-1 with TRBJ2-7; D is ambiguous. CDR3 length equals 16 residues. With 1 base removed from V and 0 bases from J, the gap between germline ends came to 14 bases. Germline V gene sequence: CDR1 SGHRS, CDR2 YFSETQ. The CDR3, as DNA: TGCGCCAGCAGCTTGACTCTCTCTTCGAGCTCCTACGAGCAGTACTTC. It translates to CASSLTLSSSSYEQYF.

This rearrangement joins TRBV6-4 to TRBJ1-2; D is ambiguous. Trimming took 3 bases from V and 4 from J, leaving 12 bases between them. Germline CDR1 is MRHNA and CDR2 is SNTAGT. This CDR3 is 14 amino acids long. In nucleotides, the CDR3 is TGTGCCAGCAGTGAAACGGGGAGTAGCTATGGCTACACCTTC. Protein: CASSETGSSYGYTF.

This clone appeared once. V is TRBV6-1 and J is TRBJ2-5; a possible D gene is TRBD2 (5 bases). The CDR3 totals 14 residues. The ends were cut back, 5 bases at V and 5 bases at J, with 15 bases in the middle. From germline, CDR1 is MNHNS and CDR2 SASEGT. CDR3 sequence: CASSTGRGRETQYF. The CDR3 DNA reads as TGTGCCAGCAGTACCGGACGGGGTAGGGAGACCCAGTACTTC.

The chain links TRBV7-8 to TRBJ2-7, with TRBD2 as a possible D gene (6 bases). This CDR3 has 16 residues. The V gene's germline CDR1 is SGHVS and CDR2 FQNEAQ. The V end was cut by 4 bases, the J end by 0 bases, with 16 bases between. The CDR3 loop is CASSYIGEVHSYEQYF. The CDR3, as DNA: TGTGCCAGCAGCTACATCGGGGAGGTTCACTCCTACGAGCAGTACTTC.

The gene calls are TRBV9 and TRBJ2-2; TRBD1 agrees at 10 bases. CDR1 is SGDLS, CDR2 YYNGEE, per germline. The trim removed 0 bases at V and 1 base at J, leaving 9 bases unmatched. CDR3 length: 19 amino acids. The CDR3 DNA reads as TGTGCCAGCAGCGTAGGGGGGACAGGGGTTAAGAGGAACACCGGGGAGCTGTTTTTT. As protein: CASSVGGTGVKRNTGELFF.

This chain connects TRBV5-1 to TRBJ1-6, with 12 bases fitting TRBD1. This CDR3 is 16 amino acids long. Germline V gene data show CDR1 as SGHRS and CDR2 as YFSETQ. The ends lost 3 bases at V and 7 bases at J; junction bases unmatched: 5. The CDR3 protein is CASSSGTGGKNSPLHF. The CDR3 coding sequence is TGCGCCAGCAGCTCCGGGACAGGGGGCAAAAATTCACCCCTCCACTTT.

The CDR3 is CASSAPGGYGYTF. CDR3 sequence (DNA): TGTGCCAGCAGCGCTCCAGGGGGCTATGGCTACACCTTC. The chain has TRBV7-9 and TRBJ1-2; 7 bases match TRBD1. CDR3 length: 13 residues. The junction had 4 bases not matched to a gene; V was cut back by 5 bases and J by 4 bases. CDR1 and CDR2 (germline): SEHNR, FQNEAQ (reference sequence).

The V and J genes are TRBV7-9 and TRBJ2-3; unclear D gene. The CDR3 is 15 residues long. V was clipped by 1 base and J by 2 bases, with 10 bases between them. Germline assignment: CDR1 SEHNR and CDR2 FQNEAQ (reference sequence). The CDR3 here is CASSLGGSYTDTQYF. The CDR3 bases are TGTGCCAGCAGCTTAGGTGGCTCGTACACAGATACGCAGTATTTT.

The chain recombines TRBV9 with TRBJ2-3; 9 nucleotides match TRBD1. V was clipped by 0 bases and J by 5 bases; unmatched bases: 4. Germline CDR1 is SGDLS and CDR2 is YYNGEE. The CDR3 is 15 residues long. The CDR3 sequence is CASSVGTGDLDTQYF. The DNA of the CDR3 is TGTGCCAGCAGCGTAGGGACAGGGGATTTAGATACGCAGTATTTT.

The chain recombines TRBV28 with TRBJ1-5; D unresolved. Deletions cut 5 bases from V and 1 base from J, with 3 bases between. The CDR3 length is 12 residues. CDR1 and CDR2 (germline): MDHEN, SYDVKM. CDR3 in amino acids: CASSISNQPQHF. DNA for the CDR3: TGTGCCAGCAGTATAAGCAATCAGCCCCAGCATTTT.

The chain couples TRBV9 to TRBJ2-2, with D perhaps TRBD2 (7 bases). V lost 4 bases and J 7 bases, leaving 20 bases between the germline ends. The CDR3 is made up of 16 amino acids. From germline, CDR1 is SGDLS and CDR2 YYNGEE. The CDR3 coding sequence is TGTGCCAGCAGCCCTATTGGGGGGGCGCTTGGCGGGGAGCTGTTTTTT. The encoded protein is CASSPIGGALGGELFF. Variable domain in full (rest from reference TRBV9 and TRBJ2-2): DSGVTQTPKHLITATGQRVTLRCSPRSGDLSVYWYQQSLDQGLQFLIQYYNGEERAKGNILERFSAQQFPDLHSELNLSSLELGDSALYFCASSPIGGALGGELFFGEGSRLTVL.

The chain employs TRBV7-9 and TRBJ2-5; D is perhaps TRBD2 (5 bases). The CDR3 runs 15 residues. Germline CDR1 and CDR2: SEHNR and FQNEAQ (reference sequence). With 1 base removed from V and 4 bases from J, the gap between germline ends came to 13 bases. The CDR3 region is CASSLGEVGAETQYF. DNA of the CDR3: TGTGCCAGCAGCTTAGGGGAAGTGGGAGCAGAGACCCAGTACTTC.

The CDR3 loop is CSVDGGTHYNEQFF. Written as DNA, the CDR3 is TGCAGCGTTGACGGCGGGACCCATTACAATGAGCAGTTCTTC. J is TRBJ2-1 and V is TRBV29-1; perhaps TRBD2 as D (6 bases). The V and J ends lost 3 bases and 4 bases respectively, with 13 bases between them. This CDR3 is 14 amino acids long. In germline, CDR1 is SQVTM, CDR2 ANQGSEA.

CDR3 region: CASSYSRAGGPGEQYF. The DNA of the CDR3 is TGTGCCAGCAGTTACTCGAGGGCGGGAGGGCCAGGCGAGCAGTACTTC. This chain uses TRBV6-5 with TRBJ2-7, with 9 nucleotides matching TRBD2. V was pared by 0 bases and J by 6 bases, with 9 bases of the junction left unmatched. The CDR3 is made up of 16 amino acids. Germline CDR1 and CDR2: MNHEY and SVGAGI.

As to this clone: No conserved phenylalanine or tryptophan ends this CDR3, so it is likely a read error. The rearrangement uses TRBV5-1 and TRBJ1-1, with D possibly being TRBD1 (6 bases). The CDR3 sequence is 15 residues long. Trimming removed 0 bases from V and 0 bases from J, with 9 bases in between. Germline CDR1 reads SGHRS; CDR2 reads YFSETQ. CDR3 amino acids: CASSLAGTLNTEAFV. The DNA for the CDR3 is TGCGCCAGCAGCTTGGCCGGGACACTGAACACTGAAGCTTTCGTT.

The chain links TRBV9 to TRBJ2-1; weak D call: TRBD1 (6 bases). Deletions cut 0 bases from V and 12 bases from J, with 10 bases between. CDR1 and CDR2 (germline): SGDLS, YYNGEE. CDR3 length: 12 amino acids. The CDR3 DNA is TGTGCCAGCAGCGTAGGTACAGGGTGGCAGTTCTTC. Its translation is CASSVGTGWQFF.